These 16 T cell receptor beta chains came from one sample sequenced in a study of tumour-infiltrating T cells in Burkitt lymphoma. Repertoires were generated with immunoSEQ multiplex PCR, while TCRdb's copy carries only in-frame clones and drops some. Of tens of thousands of clones detected, roughly 31% appear once; the ten largest clones hold about 3%. What was sequenced was tumor tissue. These receptors all stem from a human donor with Burkitt lymphoma.

The chain couples TRBV14 to TRBJ1-6, with 7 bases lining up with TRBD1. V shed 4 bases, J shed 5 bases, and the junction held 2 bases outside the gene matches. Germline values: CDR1 SGHDN, CDR2 FVKESK. The length of the CDR3 is 14 residues. DNA for the CDR3: TGTGCCAGCAGCCCCGGGACAGATAATTCACCCCTCCACTTT. It specifies CASSPGTDNSPLHF.

This clone has more than one count but fewer than ten. The chain joins TRBV7-9 to TRBJ1-3; no clear D. The ends were cut back, 1 base at V and 0 bases at J, with 10 bases in the middle. The germline V gene has CDR1 SEHNR and CDR2 FQNEAQ (reference sequence). The CDR3 has 16 residues. The CDR3 protein is CASSLEFGYSGNTIYF. CDR3 in DNA: TGTGCCAGCAGCTTAGAATTCGGGTACTCTGGAAACACCATATATTTT.

In this sample, this clone turned up a few times. This chain connects TRBV29-1 to TRBJ2-5; 10 bases match TRBD1. There are 15 residues in the CDR3. V dropped 8 bases and J dropped 3; count of bases not matched to a gene: 12. Germline CDR1 reads SQVTM; CDR2 reads ANQGSEA. CDR3 in DNA: TGCAGCATACACACCCCGGGACAGGGGAAAGAGACCCAGTACTTC. It yields the protein CSIHTPGQGKETQYF.

The V and J genes are TRBV5-1 and TRBJ2-1, with TRBD2 identical over 15 bases. The J segment lost 7 bases and the V segment lost 4 bases, leaving 3 bases of the junction unmatched. The V gene's germline CDR1 is SGHRS and CDR2 YFSETQ. This CDR3 is 15 amino acids long. CDR3 residues: CASSRTSGGGNEQFF. For the CDR3, the DNA is TGCGCCAGCAGCAGGACTAGCGGGGGGGGAAATGAGCAGTTCTTC.

The chain has TRBV2 and TRBJ1-2; 10 positions match TRBD1. The V and J ends lost 6 bases and 3 bases, in that order; junction bases with no gene match: 1. The CDR3 has 13 residues. CDR1 is SNHLY, CDR2 FYNNEI, per germline. Written as DNA, the CDR3 is TGTGCCAGCAGAGGACAGGGGGACTATGGCTACACCTTC. Translating it yields CASRGQGDYGYTF.

This clone was picked up a small number of times. The chain combines TRBV2 with TRBJ2-7; no firm D call. This CDR3 region has 15 residues. Germline CDR1 is SNHLY and CDR2 is FYNNEI. Trimming took 2 bases from V and 0 from J, leaving 11 bases between them. The CDR3 region is CASSEIQYSSYEQYF. For the CDR3, the DNA is TGTGCCAGCAGTGAAATACAGTATAGCTCCTACGAGCAGTACTTC.

The V call is TRBV5-6, the J call TRBJ1-4; D gene unclear. In germline, CDR1 is SGHDT, CDR2 YYEEEE. Trimming left V 4 bases short and J 7 bases short, with 5 bases between. The CDR3 has 11 amino acids. In nucleotides, the CDR3 is TGTGCCAGCAGCGTCGGTGAAAAACTGTTTTTT. It yields the protein CASSVGEKLFF.

The chain uses TRBV19 and TRBJ2-2; 8 bases are a match to TRBD1. The CDR3 length is 14 residues. Germline trimming cut 3 bases from V and 6 bases from J; bases unmatched to any gene: 3. Looked up from germline, CDR1 is LNHDA and CDR2 is SQIVND (reference sequence). The CDR3 protein is CASSIATGAGELFF. For the CDR3, the DNA is TGTGCCAGTAGTATCGCGACAGGGGCCGGGGAGCTGTTTTTT.

In its sample, this clone was seen a few times. V is TRBV7-9 and J is TRBJ2-1; 16 positions agree with TRBD2. CDR3 length equals 19 residues. Trimming took 3 bases from V and 0 from J; bases not matched to a gene: 5. Germline-derived CDR1 and CDR2 are SEHNR and FQNEAQ (reference sequence). CDR3 region: CASSLGLAGGVSSYNEQFF. CDR3 bases: TGTGCCAGCAGCTTGGGACTAGCGGGGGGGGTTAGCTCCTACAATGAGCAGTTCTTC.

This chain joins TRBV7-2 and TRBJ2-7, with 10 positions matching TRBD1. Germline trimming cut 6 bases from V and 3 bases from J; bases unmatched to any gene: 5. The CDR3 has 14 residues. In germline, CDR1 is SGHTA, CDR2 FQGNSA. CDR3 sequence: CASSPGTGVYEQYF. CDR3 DNA sequence: TGTGCCAGCAGTCCCGGGACAGGGGTCTACGAGCAGTACTTC. Combining the CDR3 with reference TRBV7-2 and TRBJ2-7 gives the whole variable domain GAGVSQSPSNKVTEKGKDVELRCDPISGHTALYWYRQSLGQGLEFLIYFQGNSAPDKSGLPSDRFSAERTGGSVSTLTIQRTQQEDSAVYLCASSPGTGVYEQYFGPGTRLTVT.

Only a few counts were recorded for this clone. The chain recombines TRBV4-2 with TRBJ2-7; D is undetermined. This CDR3 has 14 residues. V was cut by 2 bases and J by 0 bases, with 8 bases left in between. Germline V gene lookup returns CDR1 LGHNA and CDR2 YNFKEQ. CDR3 coding DNA: TGTGCCAGCAGCCAAACCCGCGGCTCCTACGAGCAGTACTTC. It is translated as CASSQTRGSYEQYF.

This clone was seen only a few times. CDR3 bases: TGTGCCAGCAGCTTTCTTTCTAGCAATCAGCCCCAGCATTTT. It yields the protein CASSFLSSNQPQHF. V usage is TRBV7-2 and J usage is TRBJ1-5; the D is unclear. Germline CDR1 and CDR2: SGHTA and FQGNSA. V gave up 3 bases and J gave up 0 bases, with 6 bases separating them. CDR3 length: 14 amino acids.

The sample holds a few counts of this clone. The J gene is TRBJ2-5, the V gene TRBV19; 7 bases line up with TRBD1. The CDR3 is made up of 15 amino acids. CDR1 and CDR2 from the germline V gene are LNHDA and SQIVND (reference sequence). J was trimmed by 1 base and V by 2 bases; bases with no gene match: 4. CDR3 residues: CASSISQGVQETQYF. As DNA, the CDR3 is TGTGCCAGTAGTATATCCCAGGGGGTCCAAGAGACCCAGTACTTC.

This chain joins TRBV5-1 and TRBJ1-1; D may be TRBD1 (6 bases). Trimming took off 0 bases at V and 4 bases at J, with 13 bases between the two ends. The CDR3 is 15 amino acids. CDR1 is SGHRS, CDR2 YFSETQ, per germline. This CDR3 reads CASSLGWKGVTEAFF. In DNA form, the CDR3 reads TGCGCCAGCAGCTTGGGGTGGAAGGGGGTCACTGAAGCTTTCTTT. Supplemented by reference TRBV5-1 and TRBJ1-1, the full variable domain reads KAGVTQTPRYLIKTRGQQVTLSCSPISGHRSVSWYQQTPGQGLQFLFEYFSETQRNKGNFPGRFSGRQFSNSRSEMNVSTLELGDSALYLCASSLGWKGVTEAFFGQGTRLTVV.

This clone appeared a few times. V and J are TRBV7-6 and TRBJ2-6, with D tentatively TRBD1 (5 bases). The CDR3 totals 16 residues. With 0 bases removed from V and 1 base from J, the gap between germline ends came to 7 bases. Germline CDR1 reads SGHVS; CDR2 reads FNYEAQ. This CDR3 reads CASSLAGASGANVLTF. The CDR3 DNA sequence: TGTGCCAGCAGCTTAGCAGGGGCGTCTGGGGCCAACGTCCTGACTTTC.

The sample holds a few counts of this clone. The V gene is TRBV20-1, the J gene TRBJ1-2; D is undetermined. V was cut by 4 bases and J by 2 bases, with 5 bases left in between. The CDR3 covers 11 residues. Looked up from germline, CDR1 is DFQATT and CDR2 is SNEGSKA (reference sequence). CDR3 region: CSAKQNYGYTF. The CDR3 DNA reads as TGCAGTGCTAAACAGAACTATGGCTACACCTTC.